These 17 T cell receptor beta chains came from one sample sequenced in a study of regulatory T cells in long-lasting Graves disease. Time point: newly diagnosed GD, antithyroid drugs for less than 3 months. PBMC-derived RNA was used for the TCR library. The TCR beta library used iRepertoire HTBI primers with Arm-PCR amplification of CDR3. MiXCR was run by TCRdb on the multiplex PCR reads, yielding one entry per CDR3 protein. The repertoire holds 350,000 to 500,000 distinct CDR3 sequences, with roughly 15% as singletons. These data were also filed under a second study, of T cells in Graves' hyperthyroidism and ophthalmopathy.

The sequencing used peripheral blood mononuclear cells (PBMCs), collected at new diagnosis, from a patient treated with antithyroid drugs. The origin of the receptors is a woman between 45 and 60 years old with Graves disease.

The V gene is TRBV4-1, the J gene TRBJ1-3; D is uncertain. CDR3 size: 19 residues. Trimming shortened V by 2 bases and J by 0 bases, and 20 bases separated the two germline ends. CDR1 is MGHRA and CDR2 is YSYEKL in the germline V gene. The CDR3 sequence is CASSQYILVSESSGNTIYF. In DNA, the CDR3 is TGCGCCAGCAGCCAATACATCTTGGTGTCAGAAAGCTCTGGAAACACCATATATTTT.

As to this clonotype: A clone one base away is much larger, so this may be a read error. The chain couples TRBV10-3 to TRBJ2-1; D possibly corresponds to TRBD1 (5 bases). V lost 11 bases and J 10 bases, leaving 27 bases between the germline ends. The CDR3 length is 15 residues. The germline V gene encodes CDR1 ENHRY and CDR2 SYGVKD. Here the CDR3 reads CAAIPSLTVSYEQFF. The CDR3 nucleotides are TGTGCCGCAATCCCGAGCCTGACAGTTTCCTACGAGCAGTTCTTC.

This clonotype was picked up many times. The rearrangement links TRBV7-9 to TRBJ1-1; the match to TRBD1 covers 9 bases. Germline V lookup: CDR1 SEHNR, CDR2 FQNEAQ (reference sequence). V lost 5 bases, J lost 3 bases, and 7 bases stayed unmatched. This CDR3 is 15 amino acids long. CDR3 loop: CASSKNTGGDTEAFF. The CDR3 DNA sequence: TGTGCCAGCAGCAAAAACACAGGGGGCGACACTGAAGCTTTCTTT.

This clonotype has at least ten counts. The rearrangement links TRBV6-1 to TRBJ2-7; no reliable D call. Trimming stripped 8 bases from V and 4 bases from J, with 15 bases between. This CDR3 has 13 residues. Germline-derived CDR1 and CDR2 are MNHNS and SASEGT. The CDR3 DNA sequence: TGTGCCAGCGGCCCCTTGCGACTTTACGAGCAGTACTTC. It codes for CASGPLRLYEQYF.

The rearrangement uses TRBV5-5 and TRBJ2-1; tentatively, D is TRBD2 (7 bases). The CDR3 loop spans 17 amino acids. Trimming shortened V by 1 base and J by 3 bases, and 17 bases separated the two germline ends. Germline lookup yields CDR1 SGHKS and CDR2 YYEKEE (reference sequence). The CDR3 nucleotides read TGTGCCAGCAGCTTGCCAGCGGGGCGAGGGGGCTACAATGAGCAGTTCTTC. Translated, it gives CASSLPAGRGGYNEQFF.

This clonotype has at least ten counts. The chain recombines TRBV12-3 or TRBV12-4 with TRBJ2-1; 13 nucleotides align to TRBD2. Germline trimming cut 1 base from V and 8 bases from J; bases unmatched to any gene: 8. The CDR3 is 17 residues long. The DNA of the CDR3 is TGTGCCAGCAGTTTAGATACTGGACTAGCGGGAGAACATGAGCAGTTCTTC. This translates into CASSLDTGLAGEHEQFF.

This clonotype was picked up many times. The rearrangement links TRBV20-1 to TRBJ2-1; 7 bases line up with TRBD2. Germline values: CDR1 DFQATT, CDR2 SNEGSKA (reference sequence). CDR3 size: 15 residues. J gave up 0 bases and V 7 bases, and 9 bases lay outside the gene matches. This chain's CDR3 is CSGQTSRLSYNEQFF. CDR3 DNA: TGCAGTGGACAGACTAGCAGGCTCTCCTACAATGAGCAGTTCTTC.

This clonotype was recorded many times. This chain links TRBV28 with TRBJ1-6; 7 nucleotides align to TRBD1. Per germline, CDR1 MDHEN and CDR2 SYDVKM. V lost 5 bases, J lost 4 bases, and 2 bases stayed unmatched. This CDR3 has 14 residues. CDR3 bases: TGTGCCAGCAGTACGGGACAGTATAATTCACCCCTCCACTTT. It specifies CASSTGQYNSPLHF.

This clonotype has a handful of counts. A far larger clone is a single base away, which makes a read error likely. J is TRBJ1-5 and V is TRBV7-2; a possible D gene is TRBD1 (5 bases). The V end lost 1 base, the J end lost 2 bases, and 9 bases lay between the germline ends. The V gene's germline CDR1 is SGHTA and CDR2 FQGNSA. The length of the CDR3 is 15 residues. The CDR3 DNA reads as TGTGCCAGCAGCTTAGGACTGGGGGGCAATCAGCCCCAGCATTTT. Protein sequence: CASSLGLGGNQPQHF.

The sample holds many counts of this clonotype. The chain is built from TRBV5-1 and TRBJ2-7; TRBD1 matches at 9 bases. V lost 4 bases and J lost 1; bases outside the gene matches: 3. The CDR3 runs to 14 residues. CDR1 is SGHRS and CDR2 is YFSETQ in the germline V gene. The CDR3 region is CASSADRGSYEQYF. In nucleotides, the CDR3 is TGCGCCAGCAGCGCGGACAGGGGATCCTACGAGCAGTACTTC. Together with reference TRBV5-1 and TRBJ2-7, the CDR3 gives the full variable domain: KAGVTQTPRYLIKTRGQQVTLSCSPISGHRSVSWYQQTPGQGLQFLFEYFSETQRNKGNFPGRFSGRQFSNSRSEMNVSTLELGDSALYLCASSADRGSYEQYFGPGTRLTVT.

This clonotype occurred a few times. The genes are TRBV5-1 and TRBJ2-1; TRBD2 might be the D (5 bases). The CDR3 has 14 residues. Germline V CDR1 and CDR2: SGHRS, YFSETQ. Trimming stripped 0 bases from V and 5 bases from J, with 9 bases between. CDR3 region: CASSLGDYNNEQFF. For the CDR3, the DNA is TGCGCCAGCAGCTTGGGTGACTACAACAATGAGCAGTTCTTC.

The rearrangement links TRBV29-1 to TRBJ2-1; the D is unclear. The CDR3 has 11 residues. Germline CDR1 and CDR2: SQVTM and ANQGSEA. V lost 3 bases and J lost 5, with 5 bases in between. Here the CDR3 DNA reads TGCAGCGTTGAGAGGCACAATGAGCAGTTCTTC. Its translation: CSVERHNEQFF.

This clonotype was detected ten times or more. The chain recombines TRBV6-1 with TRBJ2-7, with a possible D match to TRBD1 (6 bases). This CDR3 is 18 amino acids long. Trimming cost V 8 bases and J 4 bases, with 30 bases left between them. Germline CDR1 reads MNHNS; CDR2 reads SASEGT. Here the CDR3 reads CASGNRAKAWRGQYEQYF. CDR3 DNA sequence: TGTGCCAGCGGAAACAGGGCGAAGGCCTGGAGAGGCCAATACGAGCAGTACTTC.

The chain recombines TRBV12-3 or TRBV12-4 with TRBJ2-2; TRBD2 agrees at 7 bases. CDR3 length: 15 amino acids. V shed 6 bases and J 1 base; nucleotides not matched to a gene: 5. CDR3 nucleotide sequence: TGTGCCAGCAGCCACACGGGGGGGAACACCGGGGAGCTGTTTTTT. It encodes CASSHTGGNTGELFF.

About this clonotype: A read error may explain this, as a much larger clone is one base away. The CDR3 nucleotides read TGTGCCAGCAGTTTAGAGGGTTGGAGCAATCAGCCCCGGCATTTT. This translates into CASSLEGWSNQPRHF. V gene TRBV12-3 or TRBV12-4 combines with J gene TRBJ1-5; D is ambiguous. This CDR3 spans 15 amino acids.

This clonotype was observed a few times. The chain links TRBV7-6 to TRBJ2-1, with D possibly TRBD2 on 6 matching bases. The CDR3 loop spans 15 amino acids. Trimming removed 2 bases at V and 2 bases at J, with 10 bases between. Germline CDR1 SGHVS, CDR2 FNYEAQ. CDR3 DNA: TGTGCCAGCAGCTTACTAGCGCAGACCTACAATGAGCAGTTCTTC. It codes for CASSLLAQTYNEQFF.

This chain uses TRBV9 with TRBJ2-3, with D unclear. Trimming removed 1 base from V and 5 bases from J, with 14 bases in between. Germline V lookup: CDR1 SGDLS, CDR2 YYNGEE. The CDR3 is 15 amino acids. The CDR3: CASSVWVGKLDTQYF. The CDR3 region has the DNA TGTGCCAGCAGCGTATGGGTTGGCAAATTAGATACGCAGTATTTT.